This T cell receptor (beta chain) was captured by sequencing in a study of monozygotic twins with inflammatory bowel disease. Overall study findings and caveats: Healthy co-twins exceeded IBD patients in TCRbeta diversity as measured by inverse Simpson. Some repertoire variability may stem from patients' differing immunosuppressive treatments.

Using eight separate reactions per sample, the authors generated cDNA. Each CDR3 protein gets one entry in TCRdb, which reprocessed the 5' RACE reads and gives no DNA. This sample's table has around 380,000 distinct CDR3 sequences. Germline V gene sequence: CDR1 DFQATT, CDR2 SNEGSKA (reference sequence). The CDR3 runs to 16 residues. As regards this clonotype: Its antigen is currently unknown.

Sequenced input: blood. This clonotype originated in a human donor with ulcerative colitis or Crohn's disease, or a healthy co-twin of an affected twin (not recorded which). The V and J genes are TRBV20-1 and TRBJ2-5; the D gene TCRdb calls, TRBD2, cannot be checked with no DNA. The CDR3 sequence: CSAARTSGGVQETQYF.